This TCR beta chain emerged from a study of regulatory T cells in long-lasting Graves disease. Study context: Newly diagnosed Graves' patients had under 3 months of antithyroid drugs.

Study-wide points: Relative to new patients (approximately 1,000), persistent patients exhibited greater sharing of public clonotypes (about 3,000). Those with persistent Graves' had less TCR diversity than newly diagnosed patients. Persistent disease samples used TRBV28, TRBJ1-2 and TRBJ2-5 preferentially.

Relying on iRepertoire HTBI primers and Arm-PCR of CDR3 regions, the team built TCR beta libraries. TCRdb used MiXCR to reprocess the multiplex PCR reads, holding one entry per CDR3 protein. The sample lists some 230,000 distinct CDR3 sequences, around 18% occurring once. This sample's time point: newly diagnosed GD, antithyroid drugs for less than 3 months. PBMC-extracted RNA yielded the TCR library. The CDR3 loop spans 14 amino acids. Trimming took off 6 bases at V and 1 base at J, with 12 bases between the two ends. Germline V gene sequence: CDR1 MNHNS, CDR2 SASEGT. This clonotype was detected many times. Antigen specificity is unknown.

V gene TRBV6-1 combines with J gene TRBJ2-5, with no clear D. The source is a female donor with Graves disease. The input for sequencing was peripheral blood mononuclear cells (PBMCs), taken at new diagnosis, from a patient treated with antithyroid drugs. The CDR3 reads CASRGTWTQETQYF. The DNA for the CDR3 is TGTGCCAGCAGGGGAACTTGGACCCAAGAGACCCAGTACTTC.